This paragraph covers one T cell receptor (beta chain) sequence. Trimming took 3 bases from V and 5 from J, leaving 14 bases between them. Germline V gene lookup returns CDR1 GTSNPN and CDR2 SVGIG (reference sequence). This CDR3 has 14 amino acids. The record originates from a study of cytomegalovirus exposure and HLA in healthy donors. Produced via immunoSEQ multiplex PCR; TCRdb's table is partial and in-frame only. The sample has some 220,000 clones; about nine tenths are singletons. The clonotype originates from a woman between 18 and 29 years old in good health and CMV-seronegative. V is TRBV30 and J is TRBJ1-5; the D is unclear. Sequenced material: PBMCs. CDR3 coding DNA: TGTGCCTGGAGCCCCTCTGGGAGACATCAGCCCCAGCATTTT. Its protein is CAWSPSGRHQPQHF.